This is a list of T cell receptor beta chains from one sample in a study of cytomegalovirus exposure and HLA in healthy donors. Profiled with immunoSEQ multiplex PCR; TCRdb holds only in-frame clones, not every one. The sample consists of fewer than 150,000 clones, roughly 70% of them appearing once. The sample consisted of PBMCs. These receptors originate from a woman in her thirties or forties in good health and CMV-seropositive. The CDR3 runs from the conserved cysteine through the conserved F or W. Each record gives: clone size, D gene, J gene, V gene, CDR3 protein, CDR3 DNA. A D gene is named only where the DNA matches it firmly. A row's size may be missing; if present it is once, few, many or a size class.

abundance: -; d_gene: TRBD1; j_gene: TRBJ1-2; v_gene: TRBV18; CDR3aa: CASSERTGADYGYTF; CDR3nt: TGTGCCAGCTCGGAAAGGACAGGAGCGGACTATGGCTACACCTTC
abundance: -; d_gene: TRBD2; j_gene: TRBJ2-1; v_gene: TRBV18; CDR3aa: CASSSGLVNEQFF; CDR3nt: TGTGCCAGCTCATCGGGACTAGTGAATGAGCAGTTCTTC
abundance: -; d_gene: -; j_gene: TRBJ1-5; v_gene: TRBV19; CDR3aa: CASRDTMYSNQPQHF; CDR3nt: TGTGCCAGTAGGGACACAATGTATAGCAATCAGCCCCAGCATTTT
abundance: -; d_gene: TRBD1; j_gene: TRBJ2-5; v_gene: TRBV7-9; CDR3aa: CASSLSTGGQETQYF; CDR3nt: TGTGCCAGCAGCTTATCGACAGGGGGTCAAGAGACCCAGTACTTC
abundance: -; d_gene: -; j_gene: TRBJ2-7; v_gene: TRBV30; CDR3aa: CAWSVRGLVYEQYF; CDR3nt: TGTGCCTGGAGTGTTCGAGGACTCGTCTACGAGCAGTACTTC
abundance: -; d_gene: TRBD1; j_gene: TRBJ1-4; v_gene: TRBV18; CDR3aa: CASSRQGTNEKLFF; CDR3nt: TGTGCCAGCTCCCGACAGGGAACTAATGAAAAACTGTTTTTT
abundance: -; d_gene: TRBD1; j_gene: TRBJ1-1; v_gene: TRBV6-1; CDR3aa: CASSTRTGGNTEAFF; CDR3nt: TGTGCCAGCAGTACTCGGACAGGGGGGAACACTGAAGCTTTCTTT
abundance: -; d_gene: -; j_gene: TRBJ2-1; v_gene: TRBV1; CDR3aa: CTSSLGGRKFF; CDR3nt: TGCACCAGCAGCCTCGGGGGGCGGAAGTTCTTC
abundance: few; d_gene: TRBD2; j_gene: TRBJ2-3; v_gene: TRBV5-1; CDR3aa: CASSWPWERGSTDTQYF; CDR3nt: TGCGCCAGCAGCTGGCCCTGGGAGCGGGGAAGCACAGATACGCAGTATTTT
abundance: -; d_gene: TRBD1; j_gene: TRBJ1-1; v_gene: TRBV2; CDR3aa: CASSPRQGSIAEAFF; CDR3nt: TGTGCCAGCAGTCCCAGACAGGGGAGTATCGCTGAAGCTTTCTTT
abundance: -; d_gene: TRBD2; j_gene: TRBJ2-3; v_gene: TRBV11-3; CDR3aa: CASSLDQLAGYADTQYF; CDR3nt: TGTGCCAGCAGCTTAGATCAACTAGCGGGATATGCAGATACGCAGTATTTT
abundance: -; d_gene: -; j_gene: TRBJ1-5; v_gene: TRBV21-1; CDR3aa: CASSKWERCFSNQPQHF; CDR3nt: TGTGCCAGCAGCAAATGGGAGCGCTGTTTTAGCAATCAGCCCCAGCATTTT
abundance: -; d_gene: TRBD1; j_gene: TRBJ2-7; v_gene: TRBV6-5; CDR3aa: CASRGQYEQYF; CDR3nt: TGTGCCAGCAGGGGACAGTACGAGCAGTACTTC
abundance: once; d_gene: -; j_gene: TRBJ1-1; v_gene: TRBV19; CDR3aa: CASSIVGEAEAFF; CDR3nt: TGTGCCAGTAGTATAGTAGGGGAAGCTGAAGCTTTCTTT
abundance: -; d_gene: TRBD1; j_gene: TRBJ1-5; v_gene: TRBV5-4; CDR3aa: CASSAQGAGQPQHF; CDR3nt: TGTGCCAGCAGCGCCCAGGGGGCGGGTCAGCCCCAGCATTTT
abundance: -; d_gene: -; j_gene: TRBJ1-5; v_gene: TRBV5-4; CDR3aa: CASSLGGGRQPQHF; CDR3nt: TGTGCCAGCAGCTTGGGCGGGGGCAGGCAGCCCCAGCATTTT
abundance: -; d_gene: -; j_gene: TRBJ1-4; v_gene: TRBV19; CDR3aa: CASRIGGTEKLFF; CDR3nt: TGTGCCAGTAGAATCGGGGGGACGGAAAAACTGTTTTTT
abundance: -; d_gene: -; j_gene: TRBJ1-2; v_gene: TRBV14; CDR3aa: CASSQERHQIGYTF; CDR3nt: TGTGCCAGCAGCCAAGAGCGACACCAGATTGGCTACACCTTC
abundance: -; d_gene: TRBD2; j_gene: TRBJ2-1; v_gene: TRBV13; CDR3aa: CASSLPLREGRGEQFF; CDR3nt: TGTGCCAGCAGCCTCCCCTTGCGGGAGGGCCGGGGTGAGCAGTTCTTC
abundance: -; d_gene: -; j_gene: TRBJ2-7; v_gene: TRBV7-8; CDR3aa: CASSFQGRLYEQYF; CDR3nt: TGTGCCAGCAGCTTCCAGGGTCGTCTCTACGAGCAGTACTTC
abundance: -; d_gene: -; j_gene: TRBJ2-5; v_gene: TRBV7-2; CDR3aa: CASSLGGVRVQETQYF; CDR3nt: TGTGCCAGCAGCTTAGGAGGAGTCAGGGTCCAAGAGACCCAGTACTTC
abundance: few; d_gene: TRBD1; j_gene: TRBJ1-2; v_gene: TRBV30; CDR3aa: CAWSRDRGNYGYTF; CDR3nt: TGTGCCTGGAGTAGGGACAGGGGGAACTATGGCTACACCTTC
abundance: -; d_gene: -; j_gene: TRBJ1-2; v_gene: TRBV6-5; CDR3aa: CASSYSGGSYGYTF; CDR3nt: TGTGCCAGCAGTTACTCGGGTGGGAGCTATGGCTACACCTTC
abundance: -; d_gene: TRBD2; j_gene: TRBJ2-3; v_gene: TRBV11-3; CDR3aa: CASSPGTSGIDTQYF; CDR3nt: TGTGCCAGCAGCCCCGGGACTAGCGGGATAGATACGCAGTATTTT
abundance: -; d_gene: TRBD1; j_gene: TRBJ2-7; v_gene: TRBV19; CDR3aa: CASSKGQGVGEQYF; CDR3nt: TGTGCCAGTAGTAAGGGACAGGGGGTTGGCGAGCAGTACTTC
abundance: -; d_gene: TRBD1; j_gene: TRBJ1-2; v_gene: TRBV30; CDR3aa: CAWSVDRIQTIGYTF; CDR3nt: TGTGCCTGGAGTGTGGACAGGATCCAAACTATTGGCTACACCTTC
abundance: -; d_gene: -; j_gene: TRBJ2-7; v_gene: TRBV4-1; CDR3aa: CASSHERVAYEQYF; CDR3nt: TGCGCCAGCAGCCATGAGAGGGTAGCATACGAGCAGTACTTC
abundance: -; d_gene: TRBD1; j_gene: TRBJ2-1; v_gene: TRBV20-1; CDR3aa: CSGGSYNEQFF; CDR3nt: TGTTCAGGGGGCTCCTACAATGAGCAGTTCTTC
abundance: -; d_gene: -; j_gene: TRBJ2-7; v_gene: TRBV30; CDR3aa: CAWLKALGGASYEQYF; CDR3nt: TGTGCCTGGCTTAAAGCCCTTGGGGGGGCCTCCTACGAGCAGTACTTC
abundance: -; d_gene: TRBD1; j_gene: TRBJ1-1; v_gene: TRBV6-4; CDR3aa: CASSATGITEAFF; CDR3nt: TGTGCCAGCAGTGCGACAGGGATCACTGAAGCTTTCTTT
abundance: -; d_gene: TRBD1; j_gene: TRBJ2-7; v_gene: TRBV5-8; CDR3aa: CASSFPDRGGYEQYF; CDR3nt: TGTGCCAGCAGCTTCCCCGACAGGGGGGGCTACGAGCAGTACTTC
abundance: -; d_gene: -; j_gene: TRBJ1-1; v_gene: TRBV6-5; CDR3aa: CASSYSSGRGTEAFF; CDR3nt: TGTGCCAGCAGTTACTCGTCCGGAAGGGGCACTGAAGCTTTCTTT
abundance: few; d_gene: -; j_gene: TRBJ1-2; v_gene: TRBV7-9; CDR3aa: CASSLASESYGYTF; CDR3nt: TGTGCCAGCAGCTTAGCCTCAGAATCCTATGGCTACACCTTC
abundance: -; d_gene: -; j_gene: TRBJ1-5; v_gene: TRBV5-1; CDR3aa: CASSLNVGDQPQHF; CDR3nt: TGCGCCAGCAGCTTGAACGTAGGGGATCAGCCCCAGCATTTT
abundance: -; d_gene: TRBD1; j_gene: TRBJ2-5; v_gene: TRBV18; CDR3aa: CASSPGTGTETQYF; CDR3nt: TGTGCCAGCTCACCGGGGACAGGGACAGAGACCCAGTACTTC
abundance: -; d_gene: TRBD2; j_gene: TRBJ2-7; v_gene: TRBV5-1; CDR3aa: CASSLGLAGGTYEQYF; CDR3nt: TGCGCCAGCAGCTTGGGACTAGCGGGAGGAACCTACGAGCAGTACTTC
abundance: once; d_gene: -; j_gene: TRBJ2-2; v_gene: TRBV5-1; CDR3aa: CASSLATLGTGELFF; CDR3nt: TGCGCCAGCAGCTTGGCGACCCTAGGCACCGGGGAGCTGTTTTTT
abundance: -; d_gene: -; j_gene: TRBJ2-3; v_gene: TRBV4-3; CDR3aa: CASSQEAGDTQYF; CDR3nt: TGCGCCAGCAGCCAAGAAGCGGGAGATACGCAGTATTTT
abundance: -; d_gene: -; j_gene: TRBJ1-4; v_gene: TRBV7-9; CDR3aa: CASSLAGQSANEKLFF; CDR3nt: TGTGCCAGCAGCTTAGCGGGGCAAAGCGCGAATGAAAAACTGTTTTTT
abundance: -; d_gene: -; j_gene: TRBJ1-1; v_gene: TRBV4-1; CDR3aa: CASSQGAAGVNTEAFF; CDR3nt: TGCGCCAGCAGCCAAGGCGCGGCAGGGGTAAACACTGAAGCTTTCTTT
abundance: -; d_gene: -; j_gene: TRBJ2-3; v_gene: TRBV2; CDR3aa: CASRSGDTQYF; CDR3nt: TGTGCCAGCAGATCGGGAGATACGCAGTATTTT
abundance: -; d_gene: TRBD2; j_gene: TRBJ2-5; v_gene: TRBV5-1; CDR3aa: CASSLLATVQETQYF; CDR3nt: TGCGCCAGCAGCTTACTAGCGACGGTTCAAGAGACCCAGTACTTC
abundance: -; d_gene: TRBD1; j_gene: TRBJ2-7; v_gene: TRBV19; CDR3aa: CASSQGQGNEQYF; CDR3nt: TGTGCCAGTAGCCAAGGACAGGGGAACGAGCAGTACTTC
abundance: -; d_gene: -; j_gene: TRBJ2-2; v_gene: TRBV18; CDR3aa: CASSPIDGTLNTGELFF; CDR3nt: TGTGCCAGCTCACCGATCGACGGGACACTCAACACCGGGGAGCTGTTTTTT
abundance: few; d_gene: TRBD1; j_gene: TRBJ1-1; v_gene: TRBV30; CDR3aa: CAWDRGRTTEAFF; CDR3nt: TGTGCCTGGGACAGGGGGCGAACAACTGAAGCTTTCTTT
abundance: -; d_gene: TRBD1; j_gene: TRBJ2-7; v_gene: TRBV10-3; CDR3aa: CAISESGTGLDEQYF; CDR3nt: TGTGCCATCAGTGAGTCGGGGACAGGGTTGGACGAGCAGTACTTC
abundance: -; d_gene: -; j_gene: TRBJ2-7; v_gene: TRBV7-8; CDR3aa: CASSQTSVGSYEQYF; CDR3nt: TGTGCCAGCAGCCAGACTAGTGTGGGGTCCTACGAGCAGTACTTC
abundance: -; d_gene: -; j_gene: TRBJ2-5; v_gene: TRBV14; CDR3aa: CASSRWGVRETQYF; CDR3nt: TGTGCCAGCAGCCGGTGGGGGGTTCGAGAGACCCAGTACTTC
abundance: -; d_gene: TRBD1; j_gene: TRBJ1-2; v_gene: TRBV7-9; CDR3aa: CASSFGTAYGYTF; CDR3nt: TGTGCCAGCAGCTTCGGGACAGCCTATGGCTACACCTTC
abundance: few; d_gene: -; j_gene: TRBJ1-4; v_gene: TRBV4-2; CDR3aa: CASSPDRTNEKLFF; CDR3nt: TGTGCCAGCAGCCCGGACAGAACTAATGAAAAACTGTTTTTT
abundance: -; d_gene: -; j_gene: TRBJ2-3; v_gene: TRBV6-6; CDR3aa: CASRSQNRVPDTQYF; CDR3nt: TGTGCCAGCAGGAGCCAAAACAGGGTCCCAGATACGCAGTATTTT
abundance: -; d_gene: -; j_gene: TRBJ1-5; v_gene: TRBV5-1; CDR3aa: CASSLGPPGQPQHF; CDR3nt: TGCGCCAGCAGCTTGGGTCCACCCGGTCAGCCCCAGCATTTT
abundance: -; d_gene: TRBD2; j_gene: TRBJ2-7; v_gene: TRBV5-8; CDR3aa: CASSGTERGRAYEQYF; CDR3nt: TGTGCCAGCAGCGGCACCGAGCGCGGGAGGGCCTACGAGCAGTACTTC
abundance: -; d_gene: TRBD1; j_gene: TRBJ1-1; v_gene: TRBV15; CDR3aa: CATSGQGRNTEAFF; CDR3nt: TGTGCCACCAGCGGACAGGGTAGGAACACTGAAGCTTTCTTT